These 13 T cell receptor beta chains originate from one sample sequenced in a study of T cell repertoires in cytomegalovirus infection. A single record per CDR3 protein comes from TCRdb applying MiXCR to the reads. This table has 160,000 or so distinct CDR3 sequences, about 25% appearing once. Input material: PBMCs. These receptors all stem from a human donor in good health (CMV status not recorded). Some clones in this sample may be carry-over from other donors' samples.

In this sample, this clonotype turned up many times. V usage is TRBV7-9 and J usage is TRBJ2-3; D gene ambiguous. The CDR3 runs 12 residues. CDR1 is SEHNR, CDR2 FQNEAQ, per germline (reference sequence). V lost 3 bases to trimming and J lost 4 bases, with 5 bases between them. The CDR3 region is CASSFGSDTQYF. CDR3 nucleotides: TGTGCCAGCAGCTTCGGTTCAGATACGCAGTATTTT.

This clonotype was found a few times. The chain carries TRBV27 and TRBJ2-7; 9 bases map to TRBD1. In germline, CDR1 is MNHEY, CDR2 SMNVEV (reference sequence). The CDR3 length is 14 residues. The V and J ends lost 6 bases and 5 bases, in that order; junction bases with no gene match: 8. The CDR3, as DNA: TGTGCCAGCAGCAACGGGGACAGGGTAAACGAGCAGTACTTC. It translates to CASSNGDRVNEQYF.

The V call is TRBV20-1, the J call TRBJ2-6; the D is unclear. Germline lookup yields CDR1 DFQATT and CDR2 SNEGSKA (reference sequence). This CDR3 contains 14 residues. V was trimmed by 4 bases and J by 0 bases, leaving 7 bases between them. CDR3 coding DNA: TGCAGTGCTACCCCGGGCTCTGGGGCCAACGTCCTGACTTTC. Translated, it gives CSATPGSGANVLTF.

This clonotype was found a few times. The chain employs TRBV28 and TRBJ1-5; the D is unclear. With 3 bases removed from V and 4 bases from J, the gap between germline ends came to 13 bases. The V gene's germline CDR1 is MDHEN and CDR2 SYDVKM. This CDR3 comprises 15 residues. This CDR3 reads CASSFFSGPNQPQHF. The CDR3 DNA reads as TGTGCCAGCAGTTTCTTTTCCGGGCCAAATCAGCCCCAGCATTTT.

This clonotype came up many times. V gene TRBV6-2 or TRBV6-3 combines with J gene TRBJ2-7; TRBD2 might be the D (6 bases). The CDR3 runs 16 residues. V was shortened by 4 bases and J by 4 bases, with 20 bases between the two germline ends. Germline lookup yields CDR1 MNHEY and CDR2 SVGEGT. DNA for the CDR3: TGTGCCAGCAGTTCCTTTAGCGTCGGGGGAGGATACGAGCAGTACTTC. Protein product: CASSSFSVGGGYEQYF.

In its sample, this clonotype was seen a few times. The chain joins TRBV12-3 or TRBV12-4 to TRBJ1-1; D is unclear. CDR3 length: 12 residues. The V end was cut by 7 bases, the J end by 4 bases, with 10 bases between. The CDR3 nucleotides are TGTGCCAGCAAGAGCGTTTTCACTGAAGCTTTCTTT. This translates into CASKSVFTEAFF.

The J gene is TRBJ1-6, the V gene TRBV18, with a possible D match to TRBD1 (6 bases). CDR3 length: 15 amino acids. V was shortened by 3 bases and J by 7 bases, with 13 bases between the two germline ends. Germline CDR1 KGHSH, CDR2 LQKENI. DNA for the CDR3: TGTGCCAGCTCACCGGGTTCAGGGGCCAATTCACCCCTCCACTTT. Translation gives CASSPGSGANSPLHF.

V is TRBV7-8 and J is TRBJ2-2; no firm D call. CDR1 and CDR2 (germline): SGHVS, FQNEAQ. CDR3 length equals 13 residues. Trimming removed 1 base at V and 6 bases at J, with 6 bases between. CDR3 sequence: CASSLDRPGELFF. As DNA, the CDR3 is TGTGCCAGCAGCTTAGACAGACCCGGGGAGCTGTTTTTT. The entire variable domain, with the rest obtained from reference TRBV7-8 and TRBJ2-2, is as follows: GAGVSQSPRYKVAKRGQDVALRCDPISGHVSLFWYQQALGQGPEFLTYFQNEAQLDKSGLPSDRFFAERPEGSVSTLKIQRTQQEDSAVYLCASSLDRPGELFFGEGSRLTVL.

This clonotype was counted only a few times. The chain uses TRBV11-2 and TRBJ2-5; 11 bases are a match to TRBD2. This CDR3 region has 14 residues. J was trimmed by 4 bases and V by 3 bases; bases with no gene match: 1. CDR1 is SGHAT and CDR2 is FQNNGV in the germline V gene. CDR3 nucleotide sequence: TGTGCCAGCAGCTTTAGCGGGGGGGGAGAGACCCAGTACTTC. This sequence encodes CASSFSGGGETQYF.

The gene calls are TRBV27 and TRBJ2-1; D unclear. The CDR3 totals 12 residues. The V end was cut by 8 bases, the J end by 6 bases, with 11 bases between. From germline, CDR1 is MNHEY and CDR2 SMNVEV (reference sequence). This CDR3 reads CASRSGPNEQFF. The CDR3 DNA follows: TGTGCCAGCCGCTCTGGGCCCAATGAGCAGTTCTTC.

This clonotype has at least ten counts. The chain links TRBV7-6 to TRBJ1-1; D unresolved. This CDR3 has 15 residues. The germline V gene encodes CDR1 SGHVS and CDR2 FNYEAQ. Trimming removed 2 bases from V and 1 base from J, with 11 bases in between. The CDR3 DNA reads TGTGCCAGCAGCTTACCAAGTAACAGGAACACTGAAGCTTTCTTT. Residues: CASSLPSNRNTEAFF. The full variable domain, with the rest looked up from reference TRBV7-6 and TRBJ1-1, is GAGVSQSPRYKVTKRGQDVALRCDPISGHVSLYWYRQALGQGPEFLTYFNYEAQQDKSGLPNDRFSAERPEGSISTLTIQRTEQRDSAMYRCASSLPSNRNTEAFFGQGTRLTVV.

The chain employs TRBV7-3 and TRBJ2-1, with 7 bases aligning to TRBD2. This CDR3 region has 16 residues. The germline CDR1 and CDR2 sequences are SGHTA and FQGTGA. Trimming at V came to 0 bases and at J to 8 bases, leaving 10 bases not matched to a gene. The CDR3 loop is CASSLTPQRGWDEQFF. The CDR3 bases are TGTGCCAGCAGCTTAACGCCCCAGCGGGGCTGGGATGAGCAGTTCTTC.

The CDR3 DNA follows: TGTGCCAGCACCCTACATAGTGGTGACTATGGCTACACCTTC. This translates into CASTLHSGDYGYTF. This chain connects TRBV12-3 or TRBV12-4 to TRBJ1-2; no clear D gene. V dropped 7 bases and J dropped 3 bases, with 15 bases sitting between them. This CDR3 comprises 14 residues.